Each of the 28 T cell receptor beta chains below was sequenced from the same sample in a study of identifying expanded T cells in peripheral blood. Method: immunoSEQ multiplex PCR; TCRdb's copy keeps in-frame clones and lacks some. In the table there are roughly 96,000 clones, approximately 88% of which are singletons. The sample comprised blood. The receptors were sampled from a person aged 18 to 69 in good health.

The chain couples TRBV2 to TRBJ1-3; D unclear. Looked up from germline, CDR1 is SNHLY and CDR2 is FYNNEI. V dropped 4 bases and J dropped 2 bases, with 12 bases sitting between them. The CDR3 is 15 amino acids. In DNA, the CDR3 is TGTGCCAGCAGTGTGGACGGACCGGCTGGAAACACCATATATTTT. Amino acids: CASSVDGPAGNTIYF.

V gene TRBV7-3 combines with J gene TRBJ2-1; no definite D call. CDR3 size: 15 residues. V lost 2 bases, J lost 4 bases, and 12 bases lay in between. The germline V gene has CDR1 SGHTA and CDR2 FQGTGA. The CDR3: CASSLYQDSYNEQFF. CDR3 sequence (DNA): TGTGCCAGCAGCTTATACCAGGATAGTTACAATGAGCAGTTCTTC.

The gene calls are TRBV19 and TRBJ2-5, with D unclear. Germline CDR1 LNHDA, CDR2 SQIVND (reference sequence). V lost 8 bases to trimming and J lost 2 bases, with 12 bases between them. This CDR3 contains 13 residues. The CDR3 nucleotides are TGTGCCAGTCAAGACTGGTCTCAAGAGACCCAGTACTTC. Translated: CASQDWSQETQYF.

The V gene is TRBV4-3, the J gene TRBJ1-2; possible D gene TRBD1, 6 bases. Germline V gene sequence: CDR1 LGHNA, CDR2 YSLEER. This CDR3 contains 15 residues. V was cut by 4 bases and J by 0 bases, with 12 bases left in between. This CDR3 reads CASSPRGASNYGYTF. The CDR3 DNA follows: TGCGCCAGCAGCCCTAGGGGGGCCTCTAACTATGGCTACACCTTC.

The gene calls are TRBV5-1 and TRBJ2-1; 10 nucleotides align to TRBD1. V gave up 0 bases and J gave up 7 bases; unmatched junction bases: 4. The germline V gene has CDR1 SGHRS and CDR2 YFSETQ. The CDR3 consists of 15 residues. CDR3 in DNA: TGCGCCAGCAGCTTGGGGACAGGGGGTTTGAATGAGCAGTTCTTC. Amino acids: CASSLGTGGLNEQFF.

Concerning this clone: The same CDR3 can be traced to other DNA sequences in this sample. The J gene is TRBJ1-1, the V gene TRBV5-1, with D perhaps matching TRBD1 (6 bases). V lost 2 bases and J 1 base, leaving 6 bases between the germline ends. Germline-derived CDR1 and CDR2 are SGHRS and YFSETQ. The CDR3 sequence is 13 residues long. CDR3 DNA sequence: TGCGCCAGCAGCTTAGGGGGGAACACTGAAGCTTTCTTT. It translates to CASSLGGNTEAFF.

The V and J genes are TRBV6-6 and TRBJ1-1; TRBD1 matches 7 bases. Germline CDR1 reads MNHNY; CDR2 reads SVGAGI (reference sequence). The CDR3 loop spans 13 amino acids. The V gene end was trimmed by 7 bases and the J gene end by 1 base; junction bases not matched to a gene: 3. CDR3: CASNRGQNTEAFF. The CDR3 DNA reads as TGTGCCAGCAATAGGGGGCAGAACACTGAAGCTTTCTTT.

DNA for the CDR3: TGTGCCAGCAGCCAAGATCGCCGGGACCCCAAGCCGGCCTATGGCTACACCTTC. Translation: CASSQDRRDPKPAYGYTF. The chain couples TRBV4-2 to TRBJ1-2; a weak D match, TRBD1 (5 bases). This CDR3 is built from 18 residues. Trimming removed 0 bases at V and 4 bases at J, with 21 bases between. CDR1 is LGHNA, CDR2 YNFKEQ, per germline.

This rearrangement joins TRBV5-1 to TRBJ2-3; the D call may be TRBD1 or TRBD2 (6 bases each). Trimming removed 4 bases at V and 2 bases at J, with 11 bases between. CDR1 is SGHRS, CDR2 YFSETQ, per germline. This CDR3 spans 14 amino acids. The CDR3 loop reads CASSVGGTTDTQYF. The CDR3 DNA sequence: TGCGCCAGCAGCGTCGGGGGCACCACAGATACGCAGTATTTT.

The CDR3 loop reads CASSRLAGVYNEQFF. DNA of the CDR3: TGTGCCAGCAGTCGACTAGCGGGAGTCTACAATGAGCAGTTCTTC. This chain joins TRBV6-5 and TRBJ2-1, with 12 positions matching TRBD2. V shed 5 bases and J 3 bases; nucleotides not matched to a gene: 2. The CDR3 extends over 15 amino acids. CDR1 is MNHEY and CDR2 is SVGAGI in the germline V gene.

The J gene is TRBJ2-7, the V gene TRBV27; D is ambiguous. The CDR3 sequence is 13 residues long. V was trimmed by 2 bases and J by 12 bases, leaving 17 bases between them. The germline V gene has CDR1 MNHEY and CDR2 SMNVEV (reference sequence). This CDR3 is CASSLRTGLGRYF. Written as DNA, the CDR3 is TGTGCCAGCAGTTTAAGAACTGGGTTGGGTCGGTACTTC.

V usage is TRBV29-1 and J usage is TRBJ1-1, with a weak D call TRBD1 (6 bases). This CDR3 has 16 amino acids. CDR1 SQVTM and CDR2 ANQGSEA come from the germline V gene. V lost 4 bases and J 4 bases, leaving 22 bases between the germline ends. CDR3 nucleotides: TGCAGCGTTGGGCCCCGGGACAATTGGTTGGGCACTGAAGCTTTCTTT. The encoded protein is CSVGPRDNWLGTEAFF.

The chain couples TRBV10-3 to TRBJ1-1; D is perhaps TRBD1 (6 bases). The V gene's germline CDR1 is ENHRY and CDR2 SYGVKD. Trimming cost V 3 bases and J 1 base, with 6 bases left between them. The CDR3 is 13 residues long. CDR3 protein: CAISDRGNTEAFF. The CDR3 DNA sequence: TGTGCCATCAGTGACAGGGGGAACACTGAAGCTTTCTTT.

The chain has TRBV5-6 and TRBJ1-1, with D hard to call. Trimming shortened V by 2 bases and J by 0 bases, and 8 bases separated the two germline ends. The CDR3 totals 14 residues. CDR1 is SGHDT, CDR2 YYEEEE, per germline. The CDR3 DNA follows: TGTGCCAGCAGCTTTAGGAGGGTGAACACTGAAGCTTTCTTT. This encodes CASSFRRVNTEAFF.

The chain couples TRBV5-3 to TRBJ2-2; TRBD1 agrees at 7 bases. TRBV5-3 is known as an ORF, though its function is uncertain. Trimming removed 4 bases from V and 4 bases from J; junction bases left unmatched: 10. This CDR3 spans 16 amino acids. Written as DNA, the CDR3 is TGTGCCAGAAGCGCCCTCCCGGGACAGTCCACCGGGGAGCTGTTTTTT. Its translation is CARSALPGQSTGELFF.

This clone has only one observation. The V call is TRBV5-6, the J call TRBJ1-4; a weak D match, TRBD1 (5 bases). The germline V gene encodes CDR1 SGHDT and CDR2 YYEEEE. The V end was cut by 0 bases, the J end by 4 bases, with 13 bases between. CDR3 length: 16 amino acids. CDR3: CASSLEWGRVNEKLFF. The DNA of the CDR3 is TGTGCCAGCAGCTTGGAGTGGGGCAGGGTTAATGAAAAACTGTTTTTT.

The chain couples TRBV6-1 to TRBJ1-1; tentative D call: TRBD1 (6 bases). The CDR3 loop spans 15 amino acids. Trimming removed 2 bases at V and 1 base at J, with 11 bases between. Germline CDR1 is MNHNS and CDR2 is SASEGT. This CDR3 reads CASSEHRVRNTEAFF. The CDR3 DNA reads as TGTGCCAGCAGTGAACACAGGGTCCGGAACACTGAAGCTTTCTTT.

This clone was detected only once. The gene calls are TRBV7-8 and TRBJ1-1; weak D call: TRBD1 (5 bases). Germline-derived CDR1 and CDR2 are SGHVS and FQNEAQ. This CDR3 comprises 13 residues. The V and J ends lost 5 bases and 7 bases respectively, with 14 bases between them. The CDR3 protein is CASSRDSPSEAFF. The CDR3 region has the DNA TGTGCCAGCAGCCGTGACAGCCCAAGTGAAGCTTTCTTT.

This chain links TRBV7-9 with TRBJ1-1, with D perhaps TRBD1 (5 bases). The CDR3 is made up of 12 amino acids. Trimming removed 1 base from V and 11 bases from J, with 11 bases in between. Germline V gives CDR1 SEHNR, CDR2 FQNEAQ (reference sequence). CDR3 nucleotide sequence: TGTGCCAGCAGCTTAGAAGGACACGGGGCTTTCTTT. Protein sequence: CASSLEGHGAFF.

V and J are TRBV9 and TRBJ1-3; no definite D call. Trimming pared 0 bases from V and 0 bases from J, leaving 10 bases between. This CDR3 is built from 16 residues. CDR1 SGDLS and CDR2 YYNGEE come from the germline V gene. CDR3 sequence: CASSVAPGPSGNTIYF. The CDR3 DNA follows: TGTGCCAGCAGCGTAGCTCCGGGCCCCTCTGGAAACACCATATATTTT.

This rearrangement joins TRBV6-1 to TRBJ2-3, with D tentatively TRBD2 (6 bases). Trimming left V 6 bases short and J 4 bases short, with 17 bases between. The CDR3 runs 15 residues. The germline V gene has CDR1 MNHNS and CDR2 SASEGT. The CDR3: CASSPFPWGADTQYF. CDR3 coding DNA: TGTGCCAGCAGCCCTTTTCCCTGGGGGGCAGATACGCAGTATTTT.

V usage is TRBV30 and J usage is TRBJ2-1; D unresolved. CDR3 length: 11 amino acids. V shed 0 bases and J shed 8 bases, with 5 bases lying between them. Per the germline V gene, CDR1 is GTSNPN and CDR2 is SVGIG (reference sequence). CDR3 in DNA: TGTGCCTGGAGTGTACTCTATGAGCAGTTCTTC. This encodes CAWSVLYEQFF.

This chain uses TRBV7-9 with TRBJ1-2; possible D gene TRBD1, 5 bases. V was cut by 5 bases and J by 6 bases, with 25 bases left in between. Germline V gene sequence: CDR1 SEHNR, CDR2 FQNEAQ (reference sequence). The CDR3 length is 17 residues. The CDR3: CASSPPVSARGRHGYTF. The CDR3 coding sequence is TGTGCCAGCAGCCCCCCGGTAAGTGCGCGGGGGAGGCATGGCTACACCTTC. The variable domain in full, completed from reference TRBV7-9 and TRBJ1-2, reads DTGVSQNPRHKITKRGQNVTFRCDPISEHNRLYWYRQTLGQGPEFLTYFQNEAQLEKSRLLSDRFSAERPKGSFSTLEIQRTEQGDSAMYLCASSPPVSARGRHGYTFGSGTRLTVV.

The chain links TRBV5-1 to TRBJ2-2; D gene ambiguous. CDR1 SGHRS and CDR2 YFSETQ come from the germline V gene. The length of the CDR3 is 13 residues. Trimming stripped 1 base from V and 4 bases from J, with 5 bases between. The DNA for the CDR3 is TGCGCCAGCAGCTTGTTCGCCACCGGGGAGCTGTTTTTT. It encodes CASSLFATGELFF.

This clone showed up just once. The genes are TRBV6-6 and TRBJ2-1; 11 bases fit TRBD2. In germline, CDR1 is MNHNY, CDR2 SVGAGI (reference sequence). The CDR3 contains 16 residues. V dropped 6 bases and J dropped 9; count of bases not matched to a gene: 13. The DNA of the CDR3 is TGTGCCAGCAGCTACACACTAGCGGGAGTCAGGGGTGAGCAGTTCTTC. This translates into CASSYTLAGVRGEQFF.

The chain employs TRBV10-3 and TRBJ1-5; TRBD1 is a possible D gene (5 bases). V shed 4 bases and J shed 8 bases, with 12 bases lying between them. Germline V CDR1 and CDR2: ENHRY, SYGVKD. This CDR3 is built from 13 residues. The CDR3 sequence: CAISGGGLKPQHF. In DNA form, the CDR3 reads TGTGCCATCAGTGGGGGGGGGTTAAAGCCCCAGCATTTT.

This clone came up many times. This chain connects TRBV2 to TRBJ1-3; no firm D call. Per germline, CDR1 SNHLY and CDR2 FYNNEI. The CDR3 consists of 14 residues. The germline V and J ends were trimmed by 3 bases and 1 base, with 7 bases remaining between them. The CDR3 DNA reads as TGTGCCAGCAGTGAGCGGAGATCTGGAAACACCATATATTTT. Protein product: CASSERRSGNTIYF.

This clone appeared once. This sequence joins TRBV7-2 and TRBJ1-2, with D perhaps TRBD1 (5 bases). The CDR3 is made up of 14 amino acids. Germline CDR1 is SGHTA and CDR2 is FQGNSA. The V end lost 0 bases, the J end lost 4 bases, and 9 bases lay between the germline ends. The CDR3 region has the DNA TGTGCCAGCAGCTTAGCGGGGCAGATCTATGGCTACACCTTC. This gives the protein CASSLAGQIYGYTF.